This T cell receptor (beta chain) was identified during a study of T cell responses to AZD1222 COVID-19 vaccine. The method was immunoSEQ multiplex PCR; TCRdb's version includes in-frame clones alone and lacks a portion of them. The sample consists of 120,000 or so clones, nearly 90% of them appearing once. Germline V lookup: CDR1 MDHEN, CDR2 SYDVKM. The CDR3 sequence is 12 residues long. V lost 8 bases and J 5 bases, leaving 10 bases between the germline ends. The clonotype originates from an adult in good health. The chain joins TRBV28 to TRBJ1-5; possible D gene TRBD1, 6 bases. Sequencing used peripheral blood, obtained on day 0 of AZD1222 vaccination. The CDR3 region has the DNA TGTGCCAGCCCGACAGGTTATCAGCCCCAGCATTTT. It translates to CASPTGYQPQHF.